Following are 18 T cell receptor beta chains from one sample sequenced in a study of metastatic and nonmetastatic thyroid tumors. There were no patients who had received any treatment before thyroid surgery. TCRdb re-clonotyped the PCR reads through MiXCR. The sample records tens of thousands of clones, about an eighth being singletons. Sequenced material: blood. The receptors here all came from a female donor with papillary thyroid cancer or a benign thyroid nodule (not recorded which). Some clones in this sample may be carry-over from other donors' samples.

The chain couples TRBV27 to TRBJ2-7; possibly TRBD1 for D (5 bases). V lost 10 bases and J lost 0, with 16 bases in between. CDR1 is MNHEY and CDR2 is SMNVEV in the germline V gene (reference sequence). There are 14 residues in the CDR3. CDR3 in DNA: TGTGCCACCCAAAGGGGTTTTAGCTCCTACGAGCAGTACTTC. It translates to CATQRGFSSYEQYF.

In this sample, this clone turned up many times. The chain joins TRBV7-6 to TRBJ1-2; D remains ambiguous. The CDR3 covers 13 residues. In germline, CDR1 is SGHVS, CDR2 FNYEAQ. V was trimmed by 3 bases and J by 1 base, leaving 6 bases between them. The CDR3 loop reads CASSFDNNYGYTF. The CDR3, as DNA: TGTGCCAGCAGCTTCGATAATAACTATGGCTACACCTTC.

This clone appeared many times. The genes are TRBV2 and TRBJ2-7; tentatively, D is TRBD2 (5 bases). The V end was cut by 1 base, the J end by 3 bases, with 16 bases between. This CDR3 is 16 amino acids long. Germline values: CDR1 SNHLY, CDR2 FYNNEI. The CDR3 DNA follows: TGTGCCAGCAGTGAAGAGCAGATTGGACTCAACTACGAGCAGTACTTC. The encoded protein is CASSEEQIGLNYEQYF.

The chain has TRBV12-3 or TRBV12-4 and TRBJ1-2; perhaps TRBD1 as D (5 bases). This CDR3 is 12 amino acids long. The V gene lost 3 bases and the J gene lost 6 bases, with 8 bases spanning the gap. CDR3 region: CASSFGGNGYTF. CDR3 sequence (DNA): TGTGCCAGCAGTTTTGGGGGGAATGGCTACACCTTC.

This clone was counted only a few times. A much larger clone lies a single base off, so this may be a read error. The chain employs TRBV15 and TRBJ2-1, with 10 nucleotides matching TRBD1. The germline V gene encodes CDR1 LNHNV and CDR2 YYDKDF (reference sequence). This CDR3 spans 16 amino acids. The ends lost 0 bases at V and 9 bases at J; junction bases unmatched: 8. CDR3 nucleotide sequence: TGTGCCACCAGCAGAGAGGGGACAGGGGCGGACAGTGAGCAGTTCTTC. Its translation is CATSREGTGADSEQFF.

This clone appeared many times. Here the CDR3 DNA reads TGTGCCAGCAGCCAGAATTCTCAAGAGACCCAGTACTTC. Its protein is CASSQNSQETQYF. The gene calls are TRBV14 and TRBJ2-5; no clear D. This CDR3 contains 13 residues. V dropped 3 bases and J dropped 2 bases, with 7 bases sitting between them. In germline, CDR1 is SGHDN, CDR2 FVKESK. Full variable domain (missing parts from reference TRBV14 and TRBJ2-5): EAGVTQFPSHSVIEKGQTVTLRCDPISGHDNLYWYRRVMGKEIKFLLHFVKESKQDESGMPNNRFLAERTGGTYSTLKVQPAELEDSGVYFCASSQNSQETQYFGPGTRLLVL.

The sample holds one count of this clone. An end of the junction differs from the germline gene, which may be a read error. V usage is TRBV9 and J usage is TRBJ2-5, with 7 bases fitting TRBD1. Germline V gene data show CDR1 as SGDLS and CDR2 as YYNGEE. The CDR3 sequence is 14 residues long. For the CDR3, the DNA is TGTGCCGGCAGCGTAGCTTACAGGGGAGAGACCCAGTACTTC. Amino acids: CAGSVAYRGETQYF.

This clone was recorded many times. CDR3 amino acids: CASLNRVRSNQPQHF. CDR3 coding DNA: TGTGCCAGCTTGAACAGGGTGCGGAGCAATCAGCCCCAGCATTTT. The rearrangement joins TRBV19 to TRBJ1-5; D might be TRBD1 (6 bases). Per the germline V gene, CDR1 is LNHDA and CDR2 is SQIVND (reference sequence). This CDR3 region has 15 residues. Deletions cut 9 bases from V and 1 base from J, with 16 bases between.

This clone was seen repeatedly, ten times or more. A much larger clone sits a single nucleotide away, making a read error possible. The gene calls are TRBV5-1 and TRBJ2-2, with 9 bases lining up with TRBD1. Looked up from germline, CDR1 is SGHRS and CDR2 is YFSETQ. This CDR3 spans 15 amino acids. The CDR3 protein is CAGSFSGTGSGELFF. The CDR3 DNA sequence: TGCGCCGGCAGCTTTTCCGGGACAGGGTCCGGGGAGCTGTTTTTT.

Many counts were recorded for this clone. The chain carries TRBV4-3 and TRBJ2-7; 7 bases align to TRBD2. V lost 4 bases to trimming and J lost 2 bases; unmatched junction nucleotides: 11. CDR1 LGHNA and CDR2 YSLEER come from the germline V gene. This CDR3 has 16 amino acids. CDR3 nucleotide sequence: TGCGCCAGCAGCCGAGTCGTCTCGGGGAGGGCCTACGAGCAGTACTTC. It yields the protein CASSRVVSGRAYEQYF.

This clone was counted many times. The chain has TRBV4-2 and TRBJ2-7; 8 bases map to TRBD1. Germline CDR1 reads LGHNA; CDR2 reads YNFKEQ. The length of the CDR3 is 16 residues. The junction had 13 bases not matched to a gene; V was cut back by 4 bases and J by 5 bases. The CDR3 loop reads CASSPDDRDRYHEQYF. The CDR3 region has the DNA TGTGCCAGCAGCCCGGACGACCGGGACAGGTACCACGAGCAGTACTTC.

The rearrangement joins TRBV4-1 to TRBJ2-2, with D possibly matching TRBD1 (6 bases). V was trimmed by 6 bases and J by 0 bases, leaving 14 bases between them. CDR1 is MGHRA and CDR2 is YSYEKL in the germline V gene. The CDR3 consists of 16 residues. In DNA form, the CDR3 reads TGCGCCAGCAGACCAACAGGGACCTCGAACACCGGGGAGCTGTTTTTT. Amino acids: CASRPTGTSNTGELFF.

The chain carries TRBV20-1 and TRBJ2-7; a possible D gene is TRBD2 (6 bases). V lost 0 bases to trimming and J lost 8 bases, with 14 bases between them. The CDR3 runs to 13 residues. The germline CDR1 and CDR2 sequences are DFQATT and SNEGSKA (reference sequence). CDR3 nucleotide sequence: TGCAGTGCTAGAGATCCAATTCGGGGGAAGCAGTACTTC. It codes for CSARDPIRGKQYF.

Of note for this clone: A junction end diverges from the germline sequence, so it may reflect a read error. The chain combines TRBV5-8 with TRBJ2-5; D perhaps matches TRBD1 (6 bases). CDR1 SGHTS and CDR2 YDEGEE come from the germline V gene. The CDR3 spans 15 residues. CDR3 sequence: CAISWGPGRQETQYF. In DNA, the CDR3 is TGTGCCATCAGCTGGGGGCCTGGGCGCCAAGAGACCCAGTACTTC.

This clone was counted ten times or more. This chain connects TRBV11-2 to TRBJ2-2; D is ambiguous. Trimming stripped 0 bases from V and 4 bases from J, with 9 bases between. Germline assignment: CDR1 SGHAT and CDR2 FQNNGV. The CDR3 has 15 amino acids. The CDR3 spells CASSLDLFGTGELFF. The CDR3, as DNA: TGTGCCAGCAGCTTAGATCTTTTTGGCACCGGGGAGCTGTTTTTT.

This clone was seen many times. The rearrangement links TRBV7-2 to TRBJ1-5; 8 bases line up with TRBD1. V lost 4 bases and J lost 7; bases outside the gene matches: 9. Germline V CDR1 and CDR2: SGHTA, FQGNSA. The CDR3 extends over 15 amino acids. In nucleotides, the CDR3 is TGTGCCAGCAGCTCTAAGTCAGGGGGCTGGCAGCCCCAGCATTTT. This sequence encodes CASSSKSGGWQPQHF.

Turning to this clone: One junction end does not reproduce the germline sequence, and a read error may be involved. V and J are TRBV18 and TRBJ2-5; D ambiguous. There are 12 residues in the CDR3. Germline CDR1 is KGHSH and CDR2 is LQKENI. CDR3 sequence (DNA): TGTGCCAGCTCACAATTTATGGAGACCGAGTACTTC. Translated: CASSQFMETEYF.

This clone was detected only a few times. V usage is TRBV28 and J usage is TRBJ1-5; the D gene is possibly TRBD1 (5 bases). V was trimmed by 8 bases and J by 4 bases, leaving 21 bases between them. Germline lookup yields CDR1 MDHEN and CDR2 SYDVKM. The CDR3 spans 16 residues. CDR3 coding DNA: TGTGCCAGCCACGTGGGGCTCTGGGGGGAAAATCAGCCCCAGCATTTT. Amino acids: CASHVGLWGENQPQHF.